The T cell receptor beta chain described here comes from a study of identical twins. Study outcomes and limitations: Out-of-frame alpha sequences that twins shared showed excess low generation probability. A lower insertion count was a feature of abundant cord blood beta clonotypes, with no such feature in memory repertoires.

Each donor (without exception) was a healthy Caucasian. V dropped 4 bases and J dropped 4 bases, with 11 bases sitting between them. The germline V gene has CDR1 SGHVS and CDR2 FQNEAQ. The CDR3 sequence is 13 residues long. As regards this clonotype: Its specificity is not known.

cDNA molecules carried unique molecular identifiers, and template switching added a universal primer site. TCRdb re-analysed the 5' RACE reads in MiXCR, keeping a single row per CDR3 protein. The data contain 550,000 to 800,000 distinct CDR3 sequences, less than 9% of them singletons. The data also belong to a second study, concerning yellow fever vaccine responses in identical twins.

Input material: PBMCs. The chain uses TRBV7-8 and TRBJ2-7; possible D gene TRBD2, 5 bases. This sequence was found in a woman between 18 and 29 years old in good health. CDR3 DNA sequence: TGTGCCAGCAGCTGGGAGACCAGTTACGAGCAGTACTTC. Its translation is CASSWETSYEQYF. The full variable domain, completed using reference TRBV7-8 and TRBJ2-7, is GAGVSQSPRYKVAKRGQDVALRCDPISGHVSLFWYQQALGQGPEFLTYFQNEAQLDKSGLPSDRFFAERPEGSVSTLKIQRTQQEDSAVYLCASSWETSYEQYFGPGTRLTVT.